Shown below are 10 T cell receptor beta chains from a single sample sequenced in a study of neurological immune-mediated disorders. TCRdb reprocessed the 5' RACE reads via MiXCR and lists one record per CDR3 protein. The sample consists of about 21,000 distinct CDR3 sequences, approximately 15% of them appearing once. Sequencing was carried out using PBMCs. The source of these receptors is a female donor with HTLV-1-associated myelopathy (HAM/TSP).

This clonotype was observed many times. The chain joins TRBV5-6 to TRBJ2-7; TRBD1 aligns across 9 bases. This CDR3 contains 16 residues. The germline V gene has CDR1 SGHDT and CDR2 YYEEEE. V was pared by 4 bases and J by 3 bases, with 11 bases of the junction left unmatched. CDR3 protein: CASSPRQGGKYYEQYF. The DNA of the CDR3 is TGTGCCAGCAGCCCTAGACAGGGGGGAAAATACTACGAGCAGTACTTC.

Judged by abundance, this clonotype is medium-sized (0.01 to 0.1%). This chain connects TRBV5-1 to TRBJ2-7, with D unresolved. Germline-derived CDR1 and CDR2 are SGHRS and YFSETQ. This CDR3 contains 14 residues. The germline V and J ends were trimmed by 0 bases and 3 bases, with 10 bases remaining between them. The CDR3 sequence is CASSLDPRGYEQYF. In DNA, the CDR3 is TGCGCCAGCAGCTTGGATCCTAGAGGCTACGAGCAGTACTTC. The complete variable domain, with remaining parts taken from reference TRBV5-1 and TRBJ2-7, reads KAGVTQTPRYLIKTRGQQVTLSCSPISGHRSVSWYQQTPGQGLQFLFEYFSETQRNKGNFPGRFSGRQFSNSRSEMNVSTLELGDSALYLCASSLDPRGYEQYFGPGTRLTVT.

This clonotype was seen many times. This chain joins TRBV7-6 and TRBJ2-2; no reliable D call. Germline loops: CDR1 SGHVS, CDR2 FNYEAQ. The CDR3 runs 16 residues. Trimming stripped 4 bases from V and 0 bases from J, with 12 bases between. The CDR3 coding sequence is TGTGCCAGCAGCTATACATCCCCCGCGAACACCGGGGAGCTGTTTTTT. This translates into CASSYTSPANTGELFF.

This clonotype showed up many times. CDR3 in amino acids: CATSDWGTSGLTGELFF. The CDR3 DNA reads as TGTGCCACCAGTGATTGGGGGACTAGCGGGCTCACCGGGGAGCTGTTTTTT. The V call is TRBV24-1, the J call TRBJ2-2; 12 bases fit TRBD2. CDR3 length: 17 residues. Unmatched junction bases numbered 4, after V lost 2 bases and J lost 4 bases. The V gene's germline CDR1 is KGHDR and CDR2 SFDVKD.

This clonotype appeared a few times. It is unclear where the CDR3 begins or ends on the DNA, so no DNA is shown, and the CDR3 is as TCRdb lists it. The chain carries TRBV5-5 and TRBJ1-2. Counting both end residues, the CDR3 totals 19 amino acids. In germline, CDR1 is SGHKS, CDR2 YYEKEE (reference sequence). The CDR3 is CASSFYICSARDLEESETF.

In this sample, this clonotype turned up many times. The chain has TRBV5-1 and TRBJ2-2, with TRBD2 matching 10 bases. The V segment lost 3 bases and the J segment 1 base; nucleotides outside the gene matches: 6. Germline V gives CDR1 SGHRS, CDR2 YFSETQ. The CDR3 loop spans 17 amino acids. For the CDR3, the DNA is TGCGCCAGCAGCTCGCGGTCTAGCGGGGGGAACACCGGGGAGCTGTTTTTT. Protein sequence: CASSSRSSGGNTGELFF.

There are many counts of this clonotype. The J gene is TRBJ2-1, the V gene TRBV5-1; D possibly corresponds to TRBD2 (6 bases). The germline gives CDR1 SGHRS, CDR2 YFSETQ. The CDR3 consists of 13 residues. Between the trimmed V and J ends, which lost 4 bases and 3 bases, there was a span of 8 bases. The CDR3: CASSGGVYNEQFF. CDR3 coding DNA: TGCGCCAGCAGCGGAGGGGTCTACAATGAGCAGTTCTTC.

The rearrangement links TRBV20-1 to TRBJ2-3, with D unclear. The CDR3 is 13 amino acids. Looked up from germline, CDR1 is DFQATT and CDR2 is SNEGSKA (reference sequence). V dropped 6 bases and J dropped 0 bases, with 10 bases sitting between them. CDR3 bases: TGCAGTGCAAGGGCAGTGAGCACAGATACGCAGTATTTT. Protein product: CSARAVSTDTQYF.

Only a few counts were recorded for this clonotype. This rearrangement joins TRBV19 to TRBJ1-1; maybe TRBD1 (5 bases). V shed 10 bases and J shed 0 bases, with 15 bases lying between them. There are 14 residues in the CDR3. From germline, CDR1 is LNHDA and CDR2 SQIVND (reference sequence). DNA for the CDR3: TGTGCCACCAAAGGGGCAAGGGTGAACACTGAAGCTTTCTTT. Residues: CATKGARVNTEAFF.

This clonotype was seen only once. The V call is TRBV7-9, the J call TRBJ2-7, with TRBD2 identical over 9 bases. The CDR3 sequence is 14 residues long. Looked up from germline, CDR1 is SEHNR and CDR2 is FQNEAQ (reference sequence). Losses at the gene ends were 2 bases for V and 5 bases for J; bases not matched to a gene: 4. The chain's CDR3 is CASSLSGGSDEQYF. DNA of the CDR3: TGTGCCAGCAGCTTAAGCGGGGGGTCTGACGAGCAGTACTTC.